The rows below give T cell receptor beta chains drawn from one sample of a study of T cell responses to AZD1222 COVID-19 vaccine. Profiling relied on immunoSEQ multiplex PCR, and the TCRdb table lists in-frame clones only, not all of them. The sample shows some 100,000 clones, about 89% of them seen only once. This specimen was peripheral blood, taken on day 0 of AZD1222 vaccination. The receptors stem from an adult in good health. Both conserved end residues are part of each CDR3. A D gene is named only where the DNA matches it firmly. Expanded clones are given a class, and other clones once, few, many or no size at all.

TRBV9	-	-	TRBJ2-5	TGTGCCAGCAGCGTAGGAGAAGGGGTGGAGACCCAGTACTTC	CASSVGEGVETQYF
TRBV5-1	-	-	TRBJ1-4	TGCGCCAGCAGCTTCGGGAGCGGCGGGGAAAAACTGTTTTTT	CASSFGSGGEKLFF
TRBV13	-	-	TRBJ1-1	TGTGCCAGCAGCTTAGGGCCTTCGGACACTGAAGCTTTCTTT	CASSLGPSDTEAFF
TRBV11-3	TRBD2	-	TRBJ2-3	TGTGCCAGCAGAAAGCGGGGGGGACGCACAAATACGCAGTATTTT	CASRKRGGRTNTQYF
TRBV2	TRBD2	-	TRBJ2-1	TGTGCCAGTATGAGGGAGACTAGCCACAATGAGCAGTTCTTC	CASMRETSHNEQFF
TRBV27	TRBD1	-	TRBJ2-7	TGTGCCAGCAGTTTATGGGGACAGGGTCACGAGCAGTACTTC	CASSLWGQGHEQYF
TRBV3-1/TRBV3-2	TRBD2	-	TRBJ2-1	TGTGCCAGCAGCCCCCACCCGACTAGCGGGGTGGACGAGCAGTTCTTC	CASSPHPTSGVDEQFF
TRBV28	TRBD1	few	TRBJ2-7	TGTGCCAGCAGTTTCCCCGGGACAGGGGGCGAGCAGTACTTC	CASSFPGTGGEQYF
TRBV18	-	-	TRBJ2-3	TGTGCCAGCTCACGCGGGACCTCGCCCACGACAGATACGCAGTATTTT	CASSRGTSPTTDTQYF
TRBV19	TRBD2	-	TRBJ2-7	TGTGCCAGTAGTATCGAAACTAGCGGGGTGGGCTACGAGCAGTACTTC	CASSIETSGVGYEQYF
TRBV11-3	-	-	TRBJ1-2	TGTGCCAGCAGCTCAAGGGGTTACTATGGCTACACCTTC	CASSSRGYYGYTF
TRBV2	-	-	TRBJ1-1	TGTGCCAGCAGAGCGGACTCCTACATGAACACTGAAGCTTTCTTT	CASRADSYMNTEAFF
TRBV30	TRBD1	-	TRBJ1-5	TGTGCCTGGAGTGTACAGGGGGATCAGCCCCAGCATTTT	CAWSVQGDQPQHF
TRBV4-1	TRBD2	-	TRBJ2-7	TGCGCCAGCAGCCAGCTATCGCAGCGGGGGGGCATGTACGAGCAGTACTTC	CASSQLSQRGGMYEQYF
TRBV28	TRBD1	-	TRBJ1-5	TGTGCCAGCAACTGGCCTACGACAGGGAAGGTCGACAATCAGCCCCAGCATTTT	CASNWPTTGKVDNQPQHF
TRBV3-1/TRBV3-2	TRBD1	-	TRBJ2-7	TGTGCCAGCAGTCAGGACAGGGGCGAGGAGCAGTACTTC	CASSQDRGEEQYF
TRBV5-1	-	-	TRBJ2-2	TGCGCCAGCAGCCAATCGGGGGAATCCACCGGGGAGCTGTTTTTT	CASSQSGESTGELFF
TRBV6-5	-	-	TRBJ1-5	TGTGCCAGCAGTCCGACAGACCCTAATCAGCCCCAGCATTTT	CASSPTDPNQPQHF
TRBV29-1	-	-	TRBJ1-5	TGCAGCGTTGTTGCAGCGAGCAATCAGCCCCAGCATTTT	CSVVAASNQPQHF
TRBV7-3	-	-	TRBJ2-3	TGTGCCAGCAGCTTAAGTGTGGGGCCCACAGATACGCAGTATTTT	CASSLSVGPTDTQYF
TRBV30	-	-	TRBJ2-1	TGTGCCTGGAGTTTAACGGACTACAATGAGCAGTTCTTC	CAWSLTDYNEQFF
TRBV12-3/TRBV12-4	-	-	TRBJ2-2	TGTGCCAGCAGCCGGAACACCGGGGAGCTGTTTTTT	CASSRNTGELFF
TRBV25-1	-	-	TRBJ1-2	TGTGCCAGCAGTGGGGCCCTTGGGCAGCTCATTGGGGTCTATGGCTACACCTTC	CASSGALGQLIGVYGYTF
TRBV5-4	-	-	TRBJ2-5	TGTGCCAGCAGCTCGATCGGCCACGGGACCCAGTACTTC	CASSSIGHGTQYF
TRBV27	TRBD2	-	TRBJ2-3	TGTGCCAGCAGTTTCCTCGCGGGGGGTACTAGCACAGATACGCAGTATTTT	CASSFLAGGTSTDTQYF
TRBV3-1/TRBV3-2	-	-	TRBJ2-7	TGTGCCAGCAGCCAAGATCTGGGGGAGCAGTACTTC	CASSQDLGEQYF
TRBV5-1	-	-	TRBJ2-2	TGCGCCAGCAGTGGACGAGCGAACACCGGGGAGCTGTTTTTT	CASSGRANTGELFF
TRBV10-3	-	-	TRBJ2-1	TGTGCCATCAGTGTGGGCCCTTCCACGGGGAGCTCCTACAATGAGCAGTTCTTC	CAISVGPSTGSSYNEQFF
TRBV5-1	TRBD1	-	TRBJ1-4	TGCGCCAGCAGCCCCAGCACAGGGGGGCCTAATGAAAAACTGTTTTTT	CASSPSTGGPNEKLFF
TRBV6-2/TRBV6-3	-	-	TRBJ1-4	TGTGCCAGCAGTTACTACCCGGGAGTAGGCGAAAAACTGTTTTTT	CASSYYPGVGEKLFF
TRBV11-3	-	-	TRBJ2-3	TGTGCCAGCAGCTTAGATAGAAATACGCAGTATTTT	CASSLDRNTQYF
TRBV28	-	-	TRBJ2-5	TGTGCCAGCAGTTCCTCGGTAGCGGTAGGAGAGACCCAGTACTTC	CASSSSVAVGETQYF
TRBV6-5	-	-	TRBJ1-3	TGTGCCAGCTGGCGGGGGGGTGTTTCTGGAAACACCATATATTTT	CASWRGGVSGNTIYF
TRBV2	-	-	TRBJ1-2	TGTGCCAGCGGGGATTCCAGGATATCCTATGGCTACACCTTC	CASGDSRISYGYTF